One and the same sample provided the 15 T cell receptor beta chains below, sequenced in a study of cytomegalovirus exposure and HLA in healthy donors. 60 Vbeta and 13 Jbeta primers were used in PCR. Some clones are missing from TCRdb's copy, which holds only in-frame ones; the method was immunoSEQ multiplex PCR. Of roughly 150,000 clones in the sample, 75% to 90% are singletons; the top ten hold about 4%. The sample comprised PBMCs. These receptors were taken from a man in his forties or fifties in good health and CMV-seropositive.

The V call is TRBV6-5, the J call TRBJ2-1, with TRBD1 matching over 10 bases. V dropped 5 bases and J dropped 8; count of bases not matched to a gene: 9. From germline, CDR1 is MNHEY and CDR2 SVGAGI. This CDR3 comprises 15 residues. CDR3 nucleotide sequence: TGTGCCAGCAGTCACTGGACAGGGGGTTTGGATGAGCAGTTCTTC. This sequence encodes CASSHWTGGLDEQFF.

This clone showed up just once. The chain joins TRBV4-2 to TRBJ2-2, with a tentative D call TRBD2 (6 bases). CDR3 length: 16 amino acids. Trimming shortened V by 0 bases and J by 9 bases, and 17 bases separated the two germline ends. The germline gives CDR1 LGHNA, CDR2 YNFKEQ. CDR3: CASSQEGTQSYRELFF. CDR3 coding DNA: TGTGCCAGCAGCCAAGAGGGGACTCAGTCTTATCGGGAGCTGTTTTTT.

This clone turned up a few times. V and J are TRBV30 and TRBJ1-4; 7 bases map to TRBD1. In germline, CDR1 is GTSNPN, CDR2 SVGIG (reference sequence). There are 16 residues in the CDR3. The trim removed 2 bases at V and 4 bases at J, leaving 10 bases unmatched. CDR3 DNA sequence: TGTGCCTGGAGTCGCGCAGCACAGGGGAATAATGAAAAACTGTTTTTT. This sequence encodes CAWSRAAQGNNEKLFF.

The J gene is TRBJ2-3, the V gene TRBV6-5; D gene unclear. Germline V gene sequence: CDR1 MNHEY, CDR2 SVGAGI. This CDR3 spans 15 amino acids. Trimming left V 2 bases short and J 8 bases short, with 17 bases between. The CDR3 DNA is TGTGCCAGCAGTTACGCTCTAGAGCCCCCTGCTACGCAGTATTTT. This codes for CASSYALEPPATQYF.

With respect to this clone: A read error may produce the germline difference seen at one junction end. J is TRBJ2-7 and V is TRBV11-2; the match to TRBD1 covers 9 bases. The CDR3 length is 16 residues. In germline, CDR1 is SGHAT, CDR2 FQNNGV. The CDR3 coding sequence is TGTGCCAGCAGCATGATACCGGGACAGGGCTGGTACGAGCAGTGCTTC. This gives the protein CASSMIPGQGWYEQCF.

The chain uses TRBV9 and TRBJ2-1; 12 nucleotides align to TRBD2. Germline assignment: CDR1 SGDLS and CDR2 YYNGEE. This CDR3 comprises 17 residues. V gave up 0 bases and J gave up 5 bases; unmatched junction bases: 6. The CDR3 nucleotides are TGTGCCAGCAGCGTAGTGCCGGGACTAGCGGGTAACAATGAGCAGTTCTTC. The encoded protein is CASSVVPGLAGNNEQFF. Based on the CDR3 plus reference TRBV9 and TRBJ2-1, the full variable domain is DSGVTQTPKHLITATGQRVTLRCSPRSGDLSVYWYQQSLDQGLQFLIQYYNGEERAKGNILERFSAQQFPDLHSELNLSSLELGDSALYFCASSVVPGLAGNNEQFFGPGTRLTVL.

The V and J genes are TRBV5-1 and TRBJ2-3, with 12 bases matching TRBD2. The germline CDR1 and CDR2 sequences are SGHRS and YFSETQ. V shed 0 bases and J 7 bases; nucleotides not matched to a gene: 12. The CDR3 runs to 18 residues. The CDR3 spells CASSLEASGRAASYTQYF. CDR3 DNA sequence: TGCGCCAGCAGCTTGGAGGCTAGCGGGAGGGCTGCTTCCTATACGCAGTATTTT. The full variable domain, its missing parts supplied by reference TRBV5-1 and TRBJ2-3, is KAGVTQTPRYLIKTRGQQVTLSCSPISGHRSVSWYQQTPGQGLQFLFEYFSETQRNKGNFPGRFSGRQFSNSRSEMNVSTLELGDSALYLCASSLEASGRAASYTQYFGPGTRLTVL.

V usage is TRBV9 and J usage is TRBJ2-5; no firm D call. The end of the DNA fits TRBJ2-7 better, so the J call may be wrong. In germline, CDR1 is SGDLS, CDR2 YYNGEE. The CDR3 spans 10 residues. The CDR3 DNA reads as TGTGCCAGCAGCGAATACGAGCAGTACTTC. The encoded protein is CASSEYEQYF.

This clone showed up just a few times. This sequence joins TRBV4-1 and TRBJ1-5, with 8 bases that match TRBD1. Looked up from germline, CDR1 is MGHRA and CDR2 is YSYEKL. The CDR3 loop spans 15 amino acids. Germline trimming cut 5 bases from V and 7 bases from J; bases unmatched to any gene: 10. The CDR3 bases are TGCGCCAGCAGCTACGGGACAGGAGGAGACCAGCCCCAGCATTTT. Encoded protein: CASSYGTGGDQPQHF.

This clone was detected only a few times. V usage is TRBV11-2 and J usage is TRBJ1-3, with a weak D call TRBD1 (6 bases). The V gene's germline CDR1 is SGHAT and CDR2 FQNNGV. Trimming stripped 6 bases from V and 0 bases from J, with 9 bases between. The CDR3 is made up of 14 amino acids. The CDR3 loop is CASSLQGSGNTIYF. CDR3 in DNA: TGTGCCAGCAGTCTACAGGGCTCTGGAAACACCATATATTTT.

The chain employs TRBV25-1 and TRBJ1-1; D is unresolved. The CDR3 contains 15 residues. Germline V gives CDR1 MGHDK, CDR2 SYGVNS. V shed 1 base and J shed 3 bases, with 12 bases lying between them. CDR3 in amino acids: CASSESYRTDTEAFF. CDR3 coding DNA: TGTGCCAGCAGTGAATCTTACCGAACGGACACTGAAGCTTTCTTT.

This chain joins TRBV14 and TRBJ1-1; D unclear. Germline V lookup: CDR1 SGHDN, CDR2 FVKESK. The CDR3 extends over 15 amino acids. Trimming removed 1 base at V and 3 bases at J, with 12 bases between. CDR3 in amino acids: CASSQASGLYTEAFF. The CDR3 DNA reads TGTGCCAGCAGCCAAGCGTCCGGACTATACACTGAAGCTTTCTTT. Full variable domain (missing parts from reference TRBV14 and TRBJ1-1): EAGVTQFPSHSVIEKGQTVTLRCDPISGHDNLYWYRRVMGKEIKFLLHFVKESKQDESGMPNNRFLAERTGGTYSTLKVQPAELEDSGVYFCASSQASGLYTEAFFGQGTRLTVV.

The gene calls are TRBV5-1 and TRBJ2-3, with D unresolved. The CDR3 extends over 15 amino acids. Germline CDR1 reads SGHRS; CDR2 reads YFSETQ. Trimming removed 4 bases from V and 0 bases from J, with 12 bases in between. The CDR3 DNA reads as TGCGCCAGCAGCAGAAACTCCCCTAGCACAGATACGCAGTATTTT. This encodes CASSRNSPSTDTQYF.

The chain is built from TRBV25-1 and TRBJ1-6; TRBD1 agrees at 9 bases. Germline V gene sequence: CDR1 MGHDK, CDR2 SYGVNS. This CDR3 spans 15 amino acids. V was pared by 2 bases and J by 9 bases, with 5 bases of the junction left unmatched. CDR3 protein: CASSEPRTGASPLHF. CDR3 bases: TGTGCCAGCAGTGAACCCAGGACAGGGGCTTCACCCCTCCACTTT.

V usage is TRBV2 and J usage is TRBJ1-6; 12 nucleotides agree with TRBD1. The CDR3 length is 21 residues. V trimming: 6 bases; J trimming: 0 bases; junction bases outside the gene matches: 15. Germline assignment: CDR1 SNHLY and CDR2 FYNNEI. CDR3 in DNA: TGTGCCAGCAGACAAGGGACAGGGGGCTTTCTAAGAAGCTCCTATAATTCACCCCTCCACTTT. Translation: CASRQGTGGFLRSSYNSPLHF. Supplemented by reference TRBV2 and TRBJ1-6, the full variable domain reads EPEVTQTPSHQVTQMGQEVILRCVPISNHLYFYWYRQILGQKVEFLVSFYNNEISEKSEIFDDQFSVERPDGSNFTLKIRSTKLEDSAMYFCASRQGTGGFLRSSYNSPLHFGNGTRLTVT.